The 14 T cell receptor beta chains in this list originate from one sample, sequenced in a study of control samples from healthy donors and cancer patients. TCRdb's copy holds only in-frame clones and misses some; the assay was immunoSEQ multiplex PCR. Among around 96,000 clones, more than 85% were seen once, and the ten largest hold less than 10%. Sequencing was done on a sample of blood. The source is a man aged 18 to 30 in good health.

The chain uses TRBV29-1 and TRBJ2-3, with 10 bases lining up with TRBD1. After removal of 7 bases from V and 2 bases from J, the junction contained 6 bases not matched to a gene. Germline CDR1 and CDR2: SQVTM and ANQGSEA. The CDR3 runs to 14 residues. CDR3 protein: CSAPGQGTTDTQYF. DNA for the CDR3: TGCAGCGCCCCGGGACAGGGGACCACAGATACGCAGTATTTT.

This clone came up once. The chain is built from TRBV13 and TRBJ2-1; D is unresolved. The germline CDR1 and CDR2 sequences are PRHDT and FYEKMQ (reference sequence). V shed 5 bases and J shed 1 base, with 3 bases lying between them. The CDR3 has 12 amino acids. The DNA for the CDR3 is TGTGCCAGCAGCCATTCCTACAATGAGCAGTTCTTC. As protein: CASSHSYNEQFF.

The chain has TRBV13 and TRBJ2-7; 10 bases map to TRBD2. The CDR3 runs 16 residues. Germline values: CDR1 PRHDT, CDR2 FYEKMQ (reference sequence). The V and J ends lost 5 bases and 4 bases, in that order; junction bases with no gene match: 11. CDR3 loop: CASSPRTSGPTYEQYF. The CDR3, as DNA: TGTGCCAGCAGCCCCCGGACTAGCGGACCGACTTACGAGCAGTACTTC.

The V call is TRBV20-1, the J call TRBJ2-2; perhaps D is TRBD1 or TRBD2 (5 bases each). Looked up from germline, CDR1 is DFQATT and CDR2 is SNEGSKA (reference sequence). This CDR3 is built from 16 residues. Trimming took off 3 bases at V and 7 bases at J, with 21 bases between the two ends. The CDR3 sequence is CSASVRGPSHFGELFF. Written as DNA, the CDR3 is TGCAGTGCTAGTGTTCGGGGACCCAGCCATTTCGGGGAGCTGTTTTTT.

The rearrangement joins TRBV4-1 to TRBJ2-5, with a possible D match to TRBD1 (5 bases). The CDR3 is made up of 17 amino acids. V gave up 0 bases and J gave up 4 bases, with 18 bases separating them. Germline CDR1 and CDR2: MGHRA and YSYEKL. The CDR3 DNA reads as TGCGCCAGCAGCCAAGATGGGGTAAGGGGCTTTGGAGAGACCCAGTACTTC. It encodes CASSQDGVRGFGETQYF.

The chain uses TRBV2 and TRBJ2-3, with D perhaps TRBD1 (7 bases). This CDR3 has 15 amino acids. V was cut by 3 bases and J by 1 base, with 11 bases left in between. CDR1 is SNHLY and CDR2 is FYNNEI in the germline V gene. CDR3 DNA: TGTGCCAGCAGTGAGCAGGGGGGCGGCACAGATACGCAGTATTTT. This encodes CASSEQGGGTDTQYF.

The chain carries TRBV27 and TRBJ1-1; D remains unclear. This CDR3 region has 14 residues. CDR1 and CDR2 (germline): MNHEY, SMNVEV (reference sequence). Trimming left V 2 bases short and J 3 bases short, with 10 bases between. DNA of the CDR3: TGTGCCAGCAGTTTAGGGTGGGAAGACACTGAAGCTTTCTTT. This translates into CASSLGWEDTEAFF.

The rearrangement joins TRBV10-3 to TRBJ1-2; D is perhaps TRBD1 (5 bases). The CDR3 runs 15 residues. Per germline, CDR1 ENHRY and CDR2 SYGVKD. The ends were cut back, 6 bases at V and 0 bases at J, with 14 bases in the middle. CDR3 residues: CAISGIGGTNYGYTF. The CDR3 nucleotides are TGTGCCATCAGCGGTATCGGGGGGACTAACTATGGCTACACCTTC.

V and J are TRBV30 and TRBJ2-7; TRBD1 aligns across 8 bases. The CDR3 length is 16 residues. CDR1 and CDR2 from the germline V gene are GTSNPN and SVGIG (reference sequence). Trimming cost V 2 bases and J 3 bases; bases outside gene matches: 12. The DNA of the CDR3 is TGTGCCTGGAGTTACCTGGGGCAGGGGGCTGACTACGAGCAGTACTTC. Amino acids: CAWSYLGQGADYEQYF.

As regards this clone: Other DNA sequences in this specimen translate into the identical CDR3. The J gene is TRBJ2-7, the V gene TRBV27; D gene uncertain. Germline V gives CDR1 MNHEY, CDR2 SMNVEV (reference sequence). V was clipped by 0 bases and J by 6 bases, with 12 bases between them. The CDR3 has 14 amino acids. The CDR3 reads CASSLSRPGVEQYF. In DNA, the CDR3 is TGTGCCAGCAGTTTATCGCGACCGGGCGTCGAGCAGTACTTC.

The chain employs TRBV12-3 or TRBV12-4 and TRBJ1-5; D remains ambiguous. Trimming stripped 3 bases from V and 6 bases from J, with 9 bases between. The CDR3 length is 13 residues. The CDR3: CASSFTLSQPQHF. The CDR3 DNA reads as TGTGCCAGCAGTTTCACCCTCAGTCAGCCCCAGCATTTT.

The chain employs TRBV18 and TRBJ1-2; D gene uncertain. Germline CDR1 and CDR2: KGHSH and LQKENI. CDR3 size: 15 residues. The V and J ends lost 3 bases and 1 base respectively, with 12 bases between them. DNA for the CDR3: TGTGCCAGCTCACCCGATGGGGAGATTAACTATGGCTACACCTTC. This encodes CASSPDGEINYGYTF.

The chain carries TRBV6-5 and TRBJ2-7; TRBD1 is a possible D gene (6 bases). Trimming took off 6 bases at V and 6 bases at J, with 15 bases between the two ends. The V gene's germline CDR1 is MNHEY and CDR2 SVGAGI. This CDR3 region has 13 residues. CDR3 DNA sequence: TGTGCCAGCAGCCGGACAGACCGTTCCGAGCAGTACTTC. It specifies CASSRTDRSEQYF.

The chain is built from TRBV5-6 and TRBJ2-7; 10 positions match TRBD1. This CDR3 spans 14 amino acids. After removal of 0 bases from V and 6 bases from J, the junction contained 3 bases not matched to a gene. CDR1 is SGHDT and CDR2 is YYEEEE in the germline V gene. CDR3 sequence: CASSLGGTGVEQYF. CDR3 DNA sequence: TGTGCCAGCAGCTTGGGCGGGACAGGGGTCGAGCAGTACTTC.